This T cell receptor beta chain was captured in a study of blood T cells in healthy people across ages. Study-wide points: A strong correlation was found between TCR beta diversity and the percentage of naive T cells. With donor CMV status unknown, expanded clonotype changes were possibly confounded. It was held that diversity estimates obtained from one million T cells represented underestimates.

Per germline, CDR1 DFQATT and CDR2 SNEGSKA (reference sequence). This CDR3 is 15 amino acids long. This clonotype was counted once. Its antigen remains unidentified. Primed by a sample-barcoded 5' primer and a J-beta primer mix, a second PCR proceeded for 7 to 11 cycles. MiXCR, run by TCRdb on the 5' RACE reads, gives a single entry per CDR3 protein. The data show about 1.1 million distinct CDR3 sequences, around two fifths seen once. The source material was blood. This clonotype originated in a young man in good health. The gene calls are TRBV20-1 and TRBJ2-5, with 10 nucleotides matching TRBD1. The end of the DNA aligns better with TRBJ2-7, so the J call may be wrong. In DNA form, the CDR3 reads TGCAGTGCTAGAGACGCTGGGACAGGGGAGAACGAGCAGTACTTC. Translated, it gives CSARDAGTGENEQYF.